The 25 T cell receptor beta chains presented below share a single source sample, sequenced in a study of cytomegalovirus exposure and HLA in healthy donors. The PCR contained 60 Vbeta and 13 Jbeta primers. Repertoires were generated with immunoSEQ multiplex PCR, while TCRdb's copy carries only in-frame clones and drops some. The sample has about 200,000 clones, approximately 85% seen once. The sample taken for sequencing was PBMCs. The receptors come from a man aged 18 to 29 in good health and CMV-seronegative.

This clone was observed a handful of times. The gene calls are TRBV18 and TRBJ2-3, with a possible D match to TRBD1 (5 bases). Between the trimmed V and J ends, which lost 2 bases and 1 base, there was a span of 7 bases. Germline CDR1 reads KGHSH; CDR2 reads LQKENI. The CDR3 sequence is 14 residues long. Here the CDR3 DNA reads TGTGCCAGCTCACCAACCAGGGGCACAGATACGCAGTATTTT. Protein product: CASSPTRGTDTQYF.

The chain employs TRBV9 and TRBJ2-5; tentative D call: TRBD2 (6 bases). The CDR3 loop spans 16 amino acids. V was pared by 2 bases and J by 1 base, with 15 bases between. Germline V gene lookup returns CDR1 SGDLS and CDR2 YYNGEE. CDR3 region: CASSVLAMGGQETQYF. The CDR3 region has the DNA TGTGCCAGCAGCGTCCTCGCGATGGGGGGCCAAGAGACCCAGTACTTC. Variable domain in full (rest from reference TRBV9 and TRBJ2-5): DSGVTQTPKHLITATGQRVTLRCSPRSGDLSVYWYQQSLDQGLQFLIQYYNGEERAKGNILERFSAQQFPDLHSELNLSSLELGDSALYFCASSVLAMGGQETQYFGPGTRLLVL.

This clone was seen a handful of times. The chain employs TRBV4-2 and TRBJ2-1; 9 nucleotides align to TRBD2. Germline V gene sequence: CDR1 LGHNA, CDR2 YNFKEQ. The CDR3 is 15 amino acids. The V and J ends lost 4 bases and 4 bases, in that order; junction bases with no gene match: 5. The CDR3 region has the DNA TGTGCCAGCAGCCCCTCTAGCGGGATATACAATGAGCAGTTCTTC. This translates into CASSPSSGIYNEQFF.

This clone showed up just a few times. At one end the junction does not follow the germline gene, possibly because of a read error. This sequence joins TRBV7-7 and TRBJ2-4, with D possibly TRBD1 on 6 matching bases. The CDR3 spans 13 residues. CDR1 is SSHAT and CDR2 is FNYEAQ in the germline V gene (reference sequence). CDR3 region: CASSPRGNGCRYF. The CDR3 coding sequence is TGTGCTAGCAGCCCTAGGGGGAACGGGTGTCGGTACTTC.

The chain recombines TRBV19 with TRBJ1-5; D not certain. The CDR3 spans 14 residues. The V gene lost 5 bases and the J gene lost 5 bases, with 13 bases spanning the gap. From germline, CDR1 is LNHDA and CDR2 SQIVND (reference sequence). CDR3 sequence: CASSSTEAYQPQHF. The DNA of the CDR3 is TGTGCCAGTAGTTCGACGGAGGCATATCAGCCCCAGCATTTT.

The V call is TRBV7-9, the J call TRBJ1-1; 9 nucleotides agree with TRBD1. The CDR3 has 14 residues. Germline V lookup: CDR1 SEHNR, CDR2 FQNEAQ (reference sequence). J gave up 6 bases and V 3 bases, and 5 bases lay outside the gene matches. The CDR3 loop reads CASSLVQGAAEAFF. The DNA for the CDR3 is TGTGCCAGCAGCTTGGTACAGGGGGCAGCTGAAGCTTTCTTT. The entire variable domain, with the rest obtained from reference TRBV7-9 and TRBJ1-1, is as follows: DTGVSQNPRHKITKRGQNVTFRCDPISEHNRLYWYRQTLGQGPEFLTYFQNEAQLEKSRLLSDRFSAERPKGSFSTLEIQRTEQGDSAMYLCASSLVQGAAEAFFGQGTRLTVV.

The chain carries TRBV6-1 and TRBJ1-2; 7 bases line up with TRBD1. V gave up 7 bases and J gave up 3 bases; unmatched junction bases: 5. The CDR3 loop spans 13 amino acids. CDR1 and CDR2 from the germline V gene are MNHNS and SASEGT. CDR3: CASTTGAYYGYTF. CDR3 DNA: TGTGCCAGCACTACAGGGGCCTACTATGGCTACACCTTC.

V is TRBV6-5 and J is TRBJ1-2, with D hard to call. This CDR3 contains 11 residues. V dropped 8 bases and J dropped 4 bases, with 8 bases sitting between them. Germline loops: CDR1 MNHEY, CDR2 SVGAGI. The CDR3: CASRGLYGYTF. CDR3 DNA sequence: TGTGCCAGCCGCGGGCTCTATGGCTACACCTTC.

The genes are TRBV7-2 and TRBJ1-6; no reliable D call. The germline V gene encodes CDR1 SGHTA and CDR2 FQGNSA. The CDR3 extends over 13 amino acids. V gave up 3 bases and J gave up 7 bases, with 7 bases separating them. CDR3: CASSFSENSPLHF. The DNA of the CDR3 is TGTGCCAGCAGCTTCTCGGAGAATTCACCCCTCCACTTT.

This clone was seen a few times. The chain has TRBV13 and TRBJ2-2; D gene uncertain. The germline CDR1 and CDR2 sequences are PRHDT and FYEKMQ (reference sequence). The V end lost 5 bases, the J end lost 0 bases, and 13 bases lay between the germline ends. The CDR3 sequence is 16 residues long. The CDR3 here is CASSPRGGANTGELFF. The CDR3 nucleotides are TGTGCCAGCAGCCCCCGCGGCGGAGCGAACACCGGGGAGCTGTTTTTT.

The V gene is TRBV6-5, the J gene TRBJ2-7, with TRBD2 identical over 9 bases. Germline V gene sequence: CDR1 MNHEY, CDR2 SVGAGI. With 2 bases clipped from V and 6 bases from J, the junction kept 5 bases outside the gene matches. This CDR3 has 14 residues. CDR3 loop: CASSYAASGVEQYF. The CDR3, as DNA: TGTGCCAGCAGTTACGCGGCTAGCGGGGTCGAGCAGTACTTC.

J is TRBJ2-7 and V is TRBV27, with 10 nucleotides matching TRBD2. Germline trimming cut 6 bases from V and 0 bases from J; bases unmatched to any gene: 8. The CDR3 has 16 residues. Germline values: CDR1 MNHEY, CDR2 SMNVEV (reference sequence). In DNA form, the CDR3 reads TGTGCCAGCAGCCGAATAGCGGGAGGACGCTCCTACGAGCAGTACTTC. Protein sequence: CASSRIAGGRSYEQYF.

The chain is built from TRBV4-1 and TRBJ2-1; D might be TRBD1 (6 bases). The germline V and J ends were trimmed by 3 bases and 9 bases, with 12 bases remaining between them. This CDR3 spans 13 amino acids. The germline CDR1 and CDR2 sequences are MGHRA and YSYEKL. The DNA of the CDR3 is TGCGCCAGCAGCCACCCGCGAGGGGGTGAGCAGTTCTTC. Amino acid sequence: CASSHPRGGEQFF.

In this sample, this clone turned up once. The CDR3 loop is CASIGDYNEQFF. CDR3 sequence (DNA): TGTGCCAGCATCGGGGACTACAATGAGCAGTTCTTC. V is TRBV2 and J is TRBJ2-1, with D possibly TRBD2 on 5 matching bases. CDR3 length: 12 residues. Germline values: CDR1 SNHLY, CDR2 FYNNEI. The V end was cut by 7 bases, the J end by 3 bases, with 7 bases between.

This chain joins TRBV19 and TRBJ1-2; the match to TRBD1 covers 11 bases. The V and J ends lost 9 bases and 4 bases, in that order; junction bases with no gene match: 10. This CDR3 has 15 amino acids. CDR1 and CDR2 (germline): LNHDA, SQIVND (reference sequence). Here the CDR3 DNA reads TGTGCCAGCAAGGACAGGGGGCTCCGGAGCTATGGCTACACCTTC. Protein sequence: CASKDRGLRSYGYTF.

The rearrangement links TRBV7-9 to TRBJ1-1; 7 bases agree with TRBD1. The CDR3 covers 14 residues. Germline assignment: CDR1 SEHNR and CDR2 FQNEAQ (reference sequence). The J segment lost 11 bases and the V segment lost 0 bases, leaving 9 bases of the junction unmatched. In nucleotides, the CDR3 is TGTGCCAGCAGCTTAGCGAATGGACAGGAAGCTGCTTTCTTT. Protein: CASSLANGQEAAFF.

This clone was seen a few times. The chain joins TRBV6-5 to TRBJ2-3; D perhaps matches TRBD2 (6 bases). V dropped 8 bases and J dropped 2 bases, with 14 bases sitting between them. The germline V gene has CDR1 MNHEY and CDR2 SVGAGI. This CDR3 region has 14 residues. The CDR3 is CASGRDFLTDTQYF. The DNA for the CDR3 is TGTGCCAGCGGGCGGGACTTTCTCACAGATACGCAGTATTTT.

This clone was observed a single time. The CDR3 region is CASTGVAGGTDTQYF. CDR3 bases: TGTGCCAGCACTGGGGTAGCGGGAGGAACGGATACGCAGTATTTT. The V gene is TRBV6-5, the J gene TRBJ2-3, with 10 bases that match TRBD2. Germline CDR1 and CDR2: MNHEY and SVGAGI. The CDR3 runs 15 residues. The trim removed 7 bases at V and 6 bases at J, leaving 10 bases unmatched.

This clone was counted once. This chain connects TRBV5-6 to TRBJ1-3; a possible D gene is TRBD1 (6 bases). This CDR3 spans 18 amino acids. V gave up 4 bases and J gave up 0 bases, with 20 bases separating them. The germline CDR1 and CDR2 sequences are SGHDT and YYEEEE. As DNA, the CDR3 is TGTGCCAGCAGCCCCGGTTTGTCGGGACACTACTCTGGAAACACCATATATTTT. It is translated as CASSPGLSGHYSGNTIYF.

Comment on this clone: The junction departs from germline at one end; a sequencing error may be responsible. The genes are TRBV7-9 and TRBJ1-4, with 9 bases matching TRBD1. Germline V gene sequence: CDR1 SEHNR, CDR2 FQNEAQ (reference sequence). The CDR3 has 18 residues. DNA for the CDR3: TGTTCCAGCAGCTCGAAAGACAGGGGGATTGCAACTAATGAAAAACTGTTTTTT. This codes for CSSSSKDRGIATNEKLFF.

This chain links TRBV5-1 with TRBJ2-7; TRBD1 aligns across 9 bases. The V gene end was trimmed by 4 bases and the J gene end by 5 bases; junction bases not matched to a gene: 7. Germline CDR1 is SGHRS and CDR2 is YFSETQ. The CDR3 is 14 amino acids. CDR3 nucleotides: TGCGCCAGCAGCGGGACAGGGAGGTTCCACGAGCAGTACTTC. Translated, it gives CASSGTGRFHEQYF.

This chain uses TRBV19 with TRBJ1-4; D may be TRBD1 (6 bases). This CDR3 has 18 residues. Germline assignment: CDR1 LNHDA and CDR2 SQIVND (reference sequence). Trimming removed 3 bases at V and 0 bases at J, with 17 bases between. The CDR3 sequence is CASSIADSALSTNEKLFF. DNA of the CDR3: TGTGCCAGTAGTATTGCGGACAGCGCACTTTCAACTAATGAAAAACTGTTTTTT.

This chain joins TRBV27 and TRBJ2-1; 7 bases line up with TRBD2. Germline lookup yields CDR1 MNHEY and CDR2 SMNVEV (reference sequence). CDR3 size: 15 residues. V gave up 0 bases and J gave up 3 bases; unmatched junction bases: 2. CDR3 loop: CASSLSIAGYNEQFF. In DNA, the CDR3 is TGTGCCAGCAGTTTATCAATAGCGGGCTACAATGAGCAGTTCTTC.

The chain links TRBV7-9 to TRBJ2-3, with no clear D. The CDR3 is made up of 14 amino acids. Trimming pared 5 bases from V and 0 bases from J, leaving 9 bases between. Germline assignment: CDR1 SEHNR and CDR2 FQNEAQ (reference sequence). CDR3 sequence (DNA): TGTGCCAGCAGCCTCGACATAAGCACAGATACGCAGTATTTT. Residues: CASSLDISTDTQYF.

The chain couples TRBV10-3 to TRBJ2-7; TRBD2 aligns across 9 bases. V trimming: 3 bases; J trimming: 4 bases; junction bases outside the gene matches: 7. Per germline, CDR1 ENHRY and CDR2 SYGVKD. The CDR3 totals 15 residues. In DNA form, the CDR3 reads TGTGCCATCAGTGAAAAGGCGGGAGGGCCGTACGAGCAGTACTTC. It encodes CAISEKAGGPYEQYF.